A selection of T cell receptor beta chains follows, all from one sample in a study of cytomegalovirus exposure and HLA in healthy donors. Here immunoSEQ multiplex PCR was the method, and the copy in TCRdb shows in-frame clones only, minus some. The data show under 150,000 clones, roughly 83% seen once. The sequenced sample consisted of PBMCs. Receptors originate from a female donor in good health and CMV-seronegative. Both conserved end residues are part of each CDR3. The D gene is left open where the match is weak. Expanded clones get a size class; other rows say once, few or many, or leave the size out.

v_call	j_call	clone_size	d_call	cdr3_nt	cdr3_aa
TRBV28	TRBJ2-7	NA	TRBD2	TGTGCCAGCCAGCTAGCGGGGGACTCCTACGAGCAGTACTTC	CASQLAGDSYEQYF
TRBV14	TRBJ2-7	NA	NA	TGTGCCAGCAGCCAACACTTACAGGGAGGGGACTCCTACGAGCAGTACTTC	CASSQHLQGGDSYEQYF
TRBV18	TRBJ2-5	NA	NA	TGTGCCAGCTCCCTAGGCGGGACCCAGTACTTC	CASSLGGTQYF
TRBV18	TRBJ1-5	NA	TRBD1	TGTGCCAGCTCAGGACAGGGGTCGGATCAGCCCCAGCATTTT	CASSGQGSDQPQHF
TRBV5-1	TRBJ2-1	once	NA	TGCGCCAGCCGAAGACTCCCCCCGACGCGGGATGAGCAGTTCTTC	CASRRLPPTRDEQFF
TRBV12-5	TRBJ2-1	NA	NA	TGTGCTAGTGGTAAGGGGGACTACTACAATGAGCAGTTCTTC	CASGKGDYYNEQFF
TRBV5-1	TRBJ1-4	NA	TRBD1	TGCGCCAGCAGATTAACAGGGGCAACTAATGAAAAACTGTTTTTT	CASRLTGATNEKLFF
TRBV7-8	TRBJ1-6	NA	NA	TGTGCCAGCAGCTTAGACTGGAGGAATTCACCCCTCCACTTT	CASSLDWRNSPLHF
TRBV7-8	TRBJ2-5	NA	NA	TGTGCCAGCAGCCGATCAGGAGAGACCCAGTACTTC	CASSRSGETQYF
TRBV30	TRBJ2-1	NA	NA	TGTGCCTGGAGTAGGGGCGGTGAGCAGTTCTTC	CAWSRGGEQFF
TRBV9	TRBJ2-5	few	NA	TGTGCCAGCAGCTCGCGCGGGGTCGGGGCGGGAGAGACCCAGTACTTC	CASSSRGVGAGETQYF
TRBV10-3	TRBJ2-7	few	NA	TGTGCCATCAGTGAGGAGGTCGGTGGATCAAAGTACTTC	CAISEEVGGSKYF
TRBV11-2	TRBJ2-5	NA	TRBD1	TGTGCCAGCAGCCCGGACAGGGGAGGTTTCGAGACCCAGTACTTC	CASSPDRGGFETQYF
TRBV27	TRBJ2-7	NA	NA	TGTGCCAGCAGTAGACTAGACGTATCCTACGAGCAGTACTTC	CASSRLDVSYEQYF
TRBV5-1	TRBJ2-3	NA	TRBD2	TGCGCCAGCAGCTTGGCCGGGGGGGCCGGTGATAATACGCAGTATTTT	CASSLAGGAGDNTQYF
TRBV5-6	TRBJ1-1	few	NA	TGTGCCAGCAGCTTTGCAGGGAACACTGAAGCTTTCTTT	CASSFAGNTEAFF
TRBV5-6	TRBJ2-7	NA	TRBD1	TGTGCCAGCAGCTGGACAGGCGCCTACGAGCAGTACTTC	CASSWTGAYEQYF
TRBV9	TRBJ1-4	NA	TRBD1	TGTGCCAGCAGCTTTCGGACAGGCCTTGCAACTAATGAAAAACTGTTTTTT	CASSFRTGLATNEKLFF
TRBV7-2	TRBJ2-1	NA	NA	TGTGCCAGCAGGTACGGGACCGCCGGGGGCAATGAGCAGTTCTTC	CASRYGTAGGNEQFF
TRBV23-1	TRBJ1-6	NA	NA	TGCGCCAGCGCGACTAGGGAAGGACTTTCACCCCTCCACTTT	CASATREGLSPLHF
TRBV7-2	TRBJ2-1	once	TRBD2	TGTGCCAGCAGCACTTCGGGACTAGCGGTCGGGCCCAATGAGCAGTTCTTC	CASSTSGLAVGPNEQFF
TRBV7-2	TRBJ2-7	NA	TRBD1	TGTGCCAGCAGCGGGACAGGGGCTTTTCGCGAGCAGTACTTC	CASSGTGAFREQYF
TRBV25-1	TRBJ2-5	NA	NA	TGTGCCAGCAGTGAGGGAGGGGGAATCCAAGAGACCCAGTACTTC	CASSEGGGIQETQYF
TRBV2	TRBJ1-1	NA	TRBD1	TGTGCCAGTCAGGAGCAGGGGGTCGGTAGGACTGAAGCTTTCTTT	CASQEQGVGRTEAFF
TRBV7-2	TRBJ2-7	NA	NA	TGTGCCAGCAGGTTTAACTCCTACGAGCAGTACTTC	CASRFNSYEQYF
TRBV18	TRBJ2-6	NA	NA	TGTGCCAGCGCTACAGGGACCGGGGCCAACGTCCTGACTTTC	CASATGTGANVLTF
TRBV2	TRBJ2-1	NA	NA	TGTGCCAGCAGTCCCTTGAAGAGCCACAATGAGCAGTTCTTC	CASSPLKSHNEQFF
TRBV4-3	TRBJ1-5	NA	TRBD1	TGCGCCAGCAGCCAACAACGGGACAGGGGATATCAGCCCCAGCATTTT	CASSQQRDRGYQPQHF
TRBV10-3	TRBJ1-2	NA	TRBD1	TGTGCCATCAGTGAGGCCCGACAGGGCGGAGGGAGGTATGGCTACACCTTC	CAISEARQGGGRYGYTF
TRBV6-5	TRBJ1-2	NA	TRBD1	TGTGCCAGCAGGCCCGACAGGGCGTATGGCTACACCTTC	CASRPDRAYGYTF
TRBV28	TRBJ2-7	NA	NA	TGTGCCACCGGAGGGTACGAGCAGTACTTC	CATGGYEQYF
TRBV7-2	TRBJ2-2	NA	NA	TGTGCCAGCAGCTTAGGGACAACGAACACCGGGGAGCTGTTTTTT	CASSLGTTNTGELFF
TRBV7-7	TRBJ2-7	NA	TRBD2	TGTGCTAGCAGCTTAGCGGGGGGACAGTCCTACGAGCAGTACTTC	CASSLAGGQSYEQYF
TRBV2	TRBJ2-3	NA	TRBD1	TGTGCCAGCAGTGAGGACAGGGGGCAAGGAGATACGCAGTATTTT	CASSEDRGQGDTQYF
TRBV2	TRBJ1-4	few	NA	TGTGCCAGCAGGATAGGAGAGACTGAAAAACTGTTTTTT	CASRIGETEKLFF
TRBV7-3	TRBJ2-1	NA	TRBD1	TGTGCCAGCAGCCGTAATACCGGGACAGGCAATGAGCAGTTCTTC	CASSRNTGTGNEQFF
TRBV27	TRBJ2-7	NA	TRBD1	TGTGCCAGCAGTCAAACCGGGACAGGGGCATTTCATTCCGAGCAGTACTTC	CASSQTGTGAFHSEQYF
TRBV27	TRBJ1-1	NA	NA	TGTGCCAGCAAGGAGGTTCTGAACACTGAAGCTTTCTTT	CASKEVLNTEAFF
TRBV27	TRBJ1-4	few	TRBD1	TGTGCCAGCAGTTTAGGGACAGGGGGCGCGGGTGAAAAACTGTTTTTT	CASSLGTGGAGEKLFF
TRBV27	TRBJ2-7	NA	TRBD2	TGTGCCAGCAGTAGTTTTAGGGGACTAGCGGAAGGGAGCTCCTACGAGCAGTACTTC	CASSSFRGLAEGSSYEQYF
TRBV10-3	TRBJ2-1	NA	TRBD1	TGTGCCATCAGTGAGCCGGGACAGGGTTCCAATGAGCAGTTCTTC	CAISEPGQGSNEQFF
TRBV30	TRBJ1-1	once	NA	TGTGCCTGGAGTTACGAGGGCGGGAACACTGAAGCTTTCTTT	CAWSYEGGNTEAFF
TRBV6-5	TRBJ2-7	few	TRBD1	TGTGCCAGCAGAGCTCAGGGGGCACTCTCCTACGAGCAGTACTTC	CASRAQGALSYEQYF
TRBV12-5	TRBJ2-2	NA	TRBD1	TGTGCTAGTGGATCAGAGGGGGCTTGGACCGGGGAGCTGTTTTTT	CASGSEGAWTGELFF
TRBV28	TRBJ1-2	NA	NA	TGTGCCAGCAGGGGAGAGAACTATGGCTACACCTTC	CASRGENYGYTF
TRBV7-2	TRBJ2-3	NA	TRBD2	TGTGCCAGCAGCTCCGGGACTAGCAGTGATACGCAGTATTTT	CASSSGTSSDTQYF
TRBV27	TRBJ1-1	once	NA	TGTGCCAGCAGTACAGGGAACACTGAAGCTTTCTTT	CASSTGNTEAFF
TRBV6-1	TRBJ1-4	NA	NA	TGTGCCAGCAGTGCGGGACTCACGGAAAAACTGTTTTTT	CASSAGLTEKLFF
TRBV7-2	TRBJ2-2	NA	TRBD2	TGTGCCAGCAGCCGCGGGACTAGCCGATCCTCCGGGGAGCTGTTTTTT	CASSRGTSRSSGELFF
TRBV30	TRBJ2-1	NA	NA	TGTGCCTGGAGTGTTGACAGAGTGGTTGAGCAGTTCTTC	CAWSVDRVVEQFF
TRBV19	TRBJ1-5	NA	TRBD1	TGTGCCAGTAGTATAACAGGGGGCAATCAGCCCCAGCATTTT	CASSITGGNQPQHF
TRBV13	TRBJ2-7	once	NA	TGTGCCAGCAGCTTAAGGCAGGGGCGGTATTCCTACGAGCAGTACTTC	CASSLRQGRYSYEQYF
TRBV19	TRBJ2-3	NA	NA	TGTGCCAGTAGCCCACTGGGGCCAGATACGCAGTATTTT	CASSPLGPDTQYF
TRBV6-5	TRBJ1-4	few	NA	TGTGCCAGCAGTCGGGGAGGGTGGGATGAAAAACTGTTTTTT	CASSRGGWDEKLFF
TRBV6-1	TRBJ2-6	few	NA	TGTGCCAGCTCCCTTTCTGGGGCCAACGTCCTGACTTTC	CASSLSGANVLTF
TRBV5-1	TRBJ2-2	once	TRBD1	TGCGCCAGCAGCCCCGGGACAGGGGGAGGAACCGGGGAGCTGTTTTTT	CASSPGTGGGTGELFF
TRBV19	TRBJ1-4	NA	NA	TGTGCCAGTAGTATAGGGACACAGGTTTCTAATGAAAAACTGTTTTTT	CASSIGTQVSNEKLFF
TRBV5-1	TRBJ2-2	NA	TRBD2	TGCGCCAGCAGCTTGGCCCTAGCGGAAAACACCGGGGAGCTGTTTTTT	CASSLALAENTGELFF
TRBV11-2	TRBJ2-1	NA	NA	TGTGCCAGCAGCTTAGGGACAGAGCAGTTCTTC	CASSLGTEQFF
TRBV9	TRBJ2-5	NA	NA	TGTGCCAGCAGCGTAGGAGGCGGGCCCGGGGGGACCCAGTACTTC	CASSVGGGPGGTQYF